This T cell receptor beta chain was sequenced for a study of cytomegalovirus exposure and HLA in healthy donors. At the level of the study: Drawn from HLA-typed donors, about 82 million unique TCRs were held in an early data release.

Study-level findings and limits: Fewer than 200 TCR beta chains were listed as cytomegalovirus-associated.

The PCR made use of 60 Vbeta and 13 Jbeta primers. The assay was immunoSEQ multiplex PCR, and TCRdb's table has in-frame clones only and misses some. The sample holds around 200,000 clones; 70% to 80% are singletons and the top ten take about 2.7%. Trimming at V came to 4 bases and at J to 4 bases, leaving 7 bases not matched to a gene. The CDR3 extends over 14 amino acids. CDR1 is GTSNPN, CDR2 SVGIG, per germline (reference sequence). With regard to this clone: Its antigen is currently unknown.

The receptor was derived from a male donor in good health and CMV-seronegative. The sequencing sample was made of PBMCs. The chain links TRBV30 to TRBJ1-5, with 7 bases lining up with TRBD1. The DNA of the CDR3 is TGTGCCTGGAACAGGGGCGCCCTTAATCAGCCCCAGCATTTT. Residues: CAWNRGALNQPQHF.